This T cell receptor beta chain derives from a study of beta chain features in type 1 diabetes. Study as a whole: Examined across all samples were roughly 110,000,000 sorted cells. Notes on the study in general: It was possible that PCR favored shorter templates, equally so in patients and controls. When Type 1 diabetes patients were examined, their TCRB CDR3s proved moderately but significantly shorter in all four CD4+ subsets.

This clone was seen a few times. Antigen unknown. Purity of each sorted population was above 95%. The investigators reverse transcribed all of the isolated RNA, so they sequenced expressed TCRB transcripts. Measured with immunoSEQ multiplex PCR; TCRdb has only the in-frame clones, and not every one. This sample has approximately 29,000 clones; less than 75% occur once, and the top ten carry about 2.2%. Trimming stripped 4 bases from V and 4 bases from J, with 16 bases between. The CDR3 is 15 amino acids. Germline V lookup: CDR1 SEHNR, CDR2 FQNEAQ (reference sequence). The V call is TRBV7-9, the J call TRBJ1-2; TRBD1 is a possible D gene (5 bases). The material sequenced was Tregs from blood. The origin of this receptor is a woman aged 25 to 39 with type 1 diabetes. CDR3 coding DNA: TGTGCCAGCAGCTCTCAAGGGGCCCCGACCTATGGCTACACCTTC. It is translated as CASSSQGAPTYGYTF.